The clone carrying this T cell receptor (beta chain) occurred once. TCRdb's copy holds only in-frame clones and misses some; the assay was immunoSEQ multiplex PCR. In the table there are 130,000 or so clones, 90% of which are singletons. This sample stems from a study of control samples from healthy donors and cancer patients. Germline V CDR1 and CDR2: SGHDN, FVKESK. J was trimmed by 4 bases and V by 2 bases; bases with no gene match: 4. This CDR3 is 15 amino acids long. The source is a man between 35 and 55 years old in good health. Sequenced material: blood. The rearrangement links TRBV14 to TRBJ2-1, with 8 positions matching TRBD2. In DNA form, the CDR3 reads TGTGCCAGCAGCCAACGCGGGGGGATATACAATGAGCAGTTCTTC. Its protein is CASSQRGGIYNEQFF.